One T cell receptor (beta chain) is described in this entry. Antigen specificity is unknown. Profiled with immunoSEQ multiplex PCR; TCRdb holds only in-frame clones, not every one. The data hold more than 110,000 clones, with approximately 83% observed a single time. This CDR3 is 13 amino acids long. Germline V gene lookup returns CDR1 KGHSH and CDR2 LQKENI. The V end was cut by 3 bases, the J end by 4 bases, with 9 bases between. The data were obtained in a study of T cell responses to AZD1222 COVID-19 vaccine. Study observations and caveats: Spike-specific TCR breadth and depth both grew after two AZD1222 doses.

The genes are TRBV18 and TRBJ1-2; no clear D. The source of this sequence is an adult in good health. The source was peripheral blood, collected on day 0 of AZD1222 vaccination. CDR3 nucleotides: TGTGCCAGCTCACCGGGGATAGGCTATGGCTACACCTTC. It specifies CASSPGIGYGYTF.